Listed below are T cell receptor beta chains from one sample, sequenced in a study of OX40 agonist ivuxolimab in advanced cancers. This table comes from immunoSEQ multiplex PCR, and its TCRdb copy is limited to in-frame clones, with some not included. This table has approximately 13,000 clones, 65% to 70% appearing once. Sequenced material: CD4+ or CD8+ T cells sorted from blood, taken in a trial of the OX40 agonist ivuxolimab. Every receptor here comes from an adult with an advanced solid tumor such as melanoma, head and neck, liver or kidney cancer. The CDR3 runs from the conserved cysteine through the conserved F or W. The order of the fields is V gene, clone size, D gene, J gene, CDR3 DNA, CDR3 protein. A D gene is named only where the DNA matches it firmly. Clone size, where shown, is once, few, many, or a class for clones that have expanded.

v_gene: TRBV27; abundance: .; d_gene: TRBD2; j_gene: TRBJ2-7; CDR3nt: TGTGCCAGCAGTCCCCGGGGGAGCGGGATCTACGAGCAGTACTTC; CDR3aa: CASSPRGSGIYEQYF
v_gene: TRBV14; abundance: few; d_gene: .; j_gene: TRBJ1-4; CDR3nt: TGTGCCAGCAGCCAAGATTGGGGGTCTAATGAAAAACTGTTTTTT; CDR3aa: CASSQDWGSNEKLFF
v_gene: TRBV7-2; abundance: .; d_gene: .; j_gene: TRBJ2-2; CDR3nt: TGTGCCAGCAGCCCCCAGGGGATAGTGAGCGCCGGGGAGCTGTTTTTT; CDR3aa: CASSPQGIVSAGELFF
v_gene: TRBV29-1; abundance: .; d_gene: .; j_gene: TRBJ1-1; CDR3nt: TGCAGCGTTGGTAGGGACGTTCTTGAAGCTTTCTTT; CDR3aa: CSVGRDVLEAFF
v_gene: TRBV7-9; abundance: .; d_gene: TRBD1; j_gene: TRBJ1-4; CDR3nt: TGTGCCAGCAGCTTACCCGAGACAGGGGATGAAAAACTGTTTTTT; CDR3aa: CASSLPETGDEKLFF
v_gene: TRBV7-9; abundance: medium-sized; d_gene: .; j_gene: TRBJ1-2; CDR3nt: TGTGCCAGCAGCTTTAGCTCCAGGGAGAAGACTAACTATGGCTACACCTTC; CDR3aa: CASSFSSREKTNYGYTF
v_gene: TRBV2; abundance: few; d_gene: TRBD1; j_gene: TRBJ2-7; CDR3nt: TGTGCCAGCCGTATCTCCGGGACAGGGGCGTACGAGCAGTACTTC; CDR3aa: CASRISGTGAYEQYF
v_gene: TRBV11-2; abundance: .; d_gene: TRBD2; j_gene: TRBJ2-1; CDR3nt: TGTGCCAGCAGCTTAATGCCGCTAGCGGCAGGATACAATGAGCAGTTCTTC; CDR3aa: CASSLMPLAAGYNEQFF
v_gene: TRBV7-9; abundance: few; d_gene: TRBD1; j_gene: TRBJ1-1; CDR3nt: TGTGCCAGCAGCTTAACAGGGGCAGTCCTCATGAACACTGAAGCTTTCTTT; CDR3aa: CASSLTGAVLMNTEAFF
v_gene: TRBV7-2; abundance: .; d_gene: TRBD1; j_gene: TRBJ2-4; CDR3nt: TGTGCCAGCAGCTCCTGGACAGGGGACCCTCAGTACTTC; CDR3aa: CASSSWTGDPQYF
v_gene: TRBV27; abundance: few; d_gene: .; j_gene: TRBJ2-3; CDR3nt: TGTGCCAGCAGTTTAACGGGAATAGCTTCTCTAGGCACAGATACGCAGTATTTT; CDR3aa: CASSLTGIASLGTDTQYF
v_gene: TRBV27; abundance: .; d_gene: TRBD1; j_gene: TRBJ2-7; CDR3nt: TGTGCCAGCAGTTCTCTGCCTGGACAGGGATACTACGAGCAGTACTTC; CDR3aa: CASSSLPGQGYYEQYF
v_gene: TRBV9; abundance: .; d_gene: .; j_gene: TRBJ2-7; CDR3nt: TGTGCCAGCAGCCTCATAGGTACGGAGGGCGAGCAGTACTTC; CDR3aa: CASSLIGTEGEQYF
v_gene: TRBV19; abundance: .; d_gene: .; j_gene: TRBJ1-1; CDR3nt: TGTGCCAGTAACCCACGGTCGGGGAGCACTGAAGCTTTCTTT; CDR3aa: CASNPRSGSTEAFF
v_gene: TRBV11-3; abundance: .; d_gene: .; j_gene: TRBJ2-1; CDR3nt: TGTGCTAGTAGGCGGGACGGGACCTACAATGAGCAGTTCTTC; CDR3aa: CASRRDGTYNEQFF
v_gene: TRBV14; abundance: few; d_gene: TRBD1; j_gene: TRBJ2-7; CDR3nt: TGTGCCAGCAGCCAAGGAAAAGGGACAGGGCTCCACGAGCAGTACTTC; CDR3aa: CASSQGKGTGLHEQYF
v_gene: TRBV7-9; abundance: .; d_gene: TRBD1; j_gene: TRBJ1-1; CDR3nt: TGTGCCAGCAGCCCGCTGGACAGGCGGGCTTTCTTT; CDR3aa: CASSPLDRRAFF
v_gene: TRBV7-2; abundance: .; d_gene: .; j_gene: TRBJ2-7; CDR3nt: TGTGCCAGCAGCTGGGGTGGGTCCTACGAGCAGTACTTC; CDR3aa: CASSWGGSYEQYF
v_gene: TRBV4-3; abundance: .; d_gene: .; j_gene: TRBJ1-3; CDR3nt: TGCGCCAGCAGCCAAGGCCTGGACAGTTACGGAAACACCATATATTTT; CDR3aa: CASSQGLDSYGNTIYF
v_gene: TRBV10-2; abundance: .; d_gene: TRBD2; j_gene: TRBJ2-7; CDR3nt: TGCGCCAGCAGTGAGCAGCGGGGGGCGACCTACGAGCAGTACTTC; CDR3aa: CASSEQRGATYEQYF
v_gene: TRBV7-9; abundance: few; d_gene: .; j_gene: TRBJ2-3; CDR3nt: TGTGCCAGCAGCATACTTACCCAGGGAGATACGCAGTATTTT; CDR3aa: CASSILTQGDTQYF
v_gene: TRBV9; abundance: .; d_gene: .; j_gene: TRBJ1-1; CDR3nt: TGTGCCAGCAGCGTAAGCGGGGGGGGAGGGACTGAAGCTTTCTTT; CDR3aa: CASSVSGGGGTEAFF
v_gene: TRBV13; abundance: .; d_gene: TRBD1; j_gene: TRBJ1-2; CDR3nt: TGTGCCAGCAGCCCGACAGGGGCCCTGTATGGCTACACCTTC; CDR3aa: CASSPTGALYGYTF
v_gene: TRBV11-3; abundance: few; d_gene: .; j_gene: TRBJ2-5; CDR3nt: TGTGCCAGCAGCGACCGGGACCAAAAGACCCAGTACTTC; CDR3aa: CASSDRDQKTQYF